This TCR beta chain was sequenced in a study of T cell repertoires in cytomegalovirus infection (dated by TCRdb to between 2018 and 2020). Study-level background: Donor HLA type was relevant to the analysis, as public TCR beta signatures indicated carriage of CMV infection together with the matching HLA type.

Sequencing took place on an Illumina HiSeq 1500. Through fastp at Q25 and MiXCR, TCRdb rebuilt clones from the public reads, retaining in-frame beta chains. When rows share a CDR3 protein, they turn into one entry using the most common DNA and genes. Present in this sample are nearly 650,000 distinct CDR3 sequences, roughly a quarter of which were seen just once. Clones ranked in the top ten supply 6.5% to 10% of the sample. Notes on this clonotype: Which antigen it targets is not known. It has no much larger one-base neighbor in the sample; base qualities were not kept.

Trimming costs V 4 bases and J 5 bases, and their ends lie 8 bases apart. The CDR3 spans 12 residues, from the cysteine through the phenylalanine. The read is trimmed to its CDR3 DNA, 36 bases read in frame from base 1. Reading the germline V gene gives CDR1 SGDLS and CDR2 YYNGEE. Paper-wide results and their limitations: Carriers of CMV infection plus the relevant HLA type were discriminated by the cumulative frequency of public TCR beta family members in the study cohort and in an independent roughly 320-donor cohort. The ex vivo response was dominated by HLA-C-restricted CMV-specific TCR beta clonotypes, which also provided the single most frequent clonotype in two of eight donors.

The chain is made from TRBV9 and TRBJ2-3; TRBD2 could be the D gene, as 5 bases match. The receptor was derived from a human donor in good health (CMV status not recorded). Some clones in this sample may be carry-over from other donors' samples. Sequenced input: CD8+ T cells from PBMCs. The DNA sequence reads TGTGCCAGCAGCAACCGGGGAGATACGCAGTATTTT. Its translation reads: CASSNRGDTQYF.